The clone carrying this TCR beta chain was seen a few times. The antigen is unknown. The data stem from a study of cytomegalovirus exposure and HLA in healthy donors. Study information: The 110 or so validation repertoires used the same platform as the roughly 670 first-cohort repertoires, a later analysis reported.

Germline lookup yields CDR1 GTSNPN and CDR2 SVGIG (reference sequence). This CDR3 spans 15 amino acids. Trimming pared 1 base from V and 3 bases from J, leaving 15 bases between. Study observations and caveats: In vitro confirmation showed a few CMV-associated chains to be CMV antigen specific. Some TCR beta chains (roughly 160 of them) were listed as cytomegalovirus-associated.

The protocol was immunoSEQ multiplex PCR, while the TCRdb copy is restricted to in-frame clones and leaves out a portion. The table has 60,000 to 90,000 clones, 94% seen once. This chain uses TRBV30 with TRBJ1-2, with unresolved D. The source is a woman younger than 35 in good health and CMV-seronegative. Sequencing was done on a sample of PBMCs. CDR3 sequence (DNA): TGTGCCTGGAGTGAAGGCCAGGTCAGGTACTATGGCTACACCTTC. Protein: CAWSEGQVRYYGYTF.